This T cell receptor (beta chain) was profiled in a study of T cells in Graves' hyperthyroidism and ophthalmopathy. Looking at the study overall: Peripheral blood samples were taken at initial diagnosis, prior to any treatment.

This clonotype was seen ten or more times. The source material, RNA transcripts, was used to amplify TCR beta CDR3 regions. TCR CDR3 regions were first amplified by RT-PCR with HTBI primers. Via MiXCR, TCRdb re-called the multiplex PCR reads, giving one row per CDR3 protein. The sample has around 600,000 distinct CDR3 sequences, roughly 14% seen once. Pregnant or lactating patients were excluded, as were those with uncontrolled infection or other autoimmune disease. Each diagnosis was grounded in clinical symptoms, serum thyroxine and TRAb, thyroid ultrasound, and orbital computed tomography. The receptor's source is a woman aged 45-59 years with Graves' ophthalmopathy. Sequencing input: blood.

This CDR3 reads CASTTGPGQSFWDSGNTIYF. For the CDR3, the DNA is TGTGCCAGCACCACCGGTCCGGGACAGTCCTTTTGGGACTCTGGAAACACCATATATTTT. This chain links TRBV28 with TRBJ1-3; TRBD1 matches 7 bases. Germline V gives CDR1 MDHEN, CDR2 SYDVKM. The CDR3 loop spans 20 amino acids. V was pared by 7 bases and J by 0 bases, with 21 bases of the junction left unmatched. Filled out from reference TRBV28 and TRBJ1-3, the complete variable domain reads DVKVTQSSRYLVKRTGEKVFLECVQDMDHENMFWYRQDPGLGLRLIYFSYDVKMKEKGDIPEGYSVSREKKERFSLILESASTNQTSMYLCASTTGPGQSFWDSGNTIYFGEGSWLTVV.